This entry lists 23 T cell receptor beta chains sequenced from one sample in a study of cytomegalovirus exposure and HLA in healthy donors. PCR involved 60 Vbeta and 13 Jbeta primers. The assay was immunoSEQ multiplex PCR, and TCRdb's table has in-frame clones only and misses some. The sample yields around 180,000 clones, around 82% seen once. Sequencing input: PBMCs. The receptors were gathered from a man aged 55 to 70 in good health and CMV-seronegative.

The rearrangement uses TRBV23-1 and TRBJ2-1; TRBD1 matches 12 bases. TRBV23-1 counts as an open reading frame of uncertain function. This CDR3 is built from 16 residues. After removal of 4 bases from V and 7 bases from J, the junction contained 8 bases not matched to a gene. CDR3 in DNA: TGCGCCAGCAGTCTGCTGGGACAGGGGGCGGGGAATGAGCAGTTCTTC. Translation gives CASSLLGQGAGNEQFF.

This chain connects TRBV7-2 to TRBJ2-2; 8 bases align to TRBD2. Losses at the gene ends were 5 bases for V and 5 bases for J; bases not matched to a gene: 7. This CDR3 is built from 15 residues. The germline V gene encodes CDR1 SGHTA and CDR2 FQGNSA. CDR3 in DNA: TGTGCCAGCAGCCCGTTTAGCGGGATAACCGGGGAGCTGTTTTTT. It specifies CASSPFSGITGELFF.

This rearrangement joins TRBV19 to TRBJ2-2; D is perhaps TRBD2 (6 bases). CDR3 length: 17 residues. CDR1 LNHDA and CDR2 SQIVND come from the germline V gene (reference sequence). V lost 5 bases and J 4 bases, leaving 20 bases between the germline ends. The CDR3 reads CASSQRRATRGTGELFF. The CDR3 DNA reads TGTGCCAGTAGTCAAAGGCGGGCAACGCGGGGCACCGGGGAGCTGTTTTTT.

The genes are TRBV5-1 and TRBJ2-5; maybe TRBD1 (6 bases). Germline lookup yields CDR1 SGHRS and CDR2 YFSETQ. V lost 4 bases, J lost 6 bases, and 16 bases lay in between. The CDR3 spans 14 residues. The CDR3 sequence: CASSPETGTQTQYF. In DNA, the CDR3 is TGCGCCAGCAGCCCCGAAACAGGGACGCAGACCCAGTACTTC.

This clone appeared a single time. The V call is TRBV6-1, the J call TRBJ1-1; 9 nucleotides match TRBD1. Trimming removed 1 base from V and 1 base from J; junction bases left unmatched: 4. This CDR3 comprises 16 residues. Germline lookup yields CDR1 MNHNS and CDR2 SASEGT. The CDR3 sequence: CASSEDRGLPNTEAFF. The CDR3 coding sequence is TGTGCCAGCAGTGAAGACAGGGGGCTTCCGAACACTGAAGCTTTCTTT.

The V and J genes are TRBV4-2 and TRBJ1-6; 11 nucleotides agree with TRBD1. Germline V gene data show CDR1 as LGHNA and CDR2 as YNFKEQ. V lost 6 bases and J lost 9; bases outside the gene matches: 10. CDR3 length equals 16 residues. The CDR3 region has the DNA TGTGCCAGCAGAAGAGGACAGGGGGCGTCCGCTTCACCCCTCCACTTT. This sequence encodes CASRRGQGASASPLHF.

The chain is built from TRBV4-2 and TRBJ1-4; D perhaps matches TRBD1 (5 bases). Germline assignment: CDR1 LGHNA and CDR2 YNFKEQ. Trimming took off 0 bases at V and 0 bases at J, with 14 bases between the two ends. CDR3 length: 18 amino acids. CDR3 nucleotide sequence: TGTGCCAGCAGCCAAGATGGAGGGGAAATAGCAACTAATGAAAAACTGTTTTTT. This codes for CASSQDGGEIATNEKLFF.

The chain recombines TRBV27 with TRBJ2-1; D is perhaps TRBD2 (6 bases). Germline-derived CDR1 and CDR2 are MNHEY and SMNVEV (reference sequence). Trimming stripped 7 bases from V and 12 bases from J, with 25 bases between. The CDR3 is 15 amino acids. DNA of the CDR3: TGTGCCAGCACGACGAGGGAGGCCCCATCCAAAAGGCAGTTCTTC. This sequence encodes CASTTREAPSKRQFF.

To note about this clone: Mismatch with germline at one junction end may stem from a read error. The DNA of the CDR3 is TGTGCTAGCAGCTTTAGGGGACAGGGTGCTGAGCAGTTCTTC. This encodes CASSFRGQGAEQFF. The rearrangement uses TRBV7-7 and TRBJ2-1; 9 bases align to TRBD1. The CDR3 extends over 14 amino acids. Germline lookup yields CDR1 SSHAT and CDR2 FNYEAQ (reference sequence).

CDR3 region: CASSPTGDTQYF. Written as DNA, the CDR3 is TGTGCCAGCAGCCCGACCGGGGATACGCAGTATTTT. This sequence joins TRBV27 and TRBJ2-3; D gene unclear. V lost 6 bases to trimming and J lost 6 bases, with 10 bases between them. The CDR3 length is 12 residues. In germline, CDR1 is MNHEY, CDR2 SMNVEV (reference sequence).

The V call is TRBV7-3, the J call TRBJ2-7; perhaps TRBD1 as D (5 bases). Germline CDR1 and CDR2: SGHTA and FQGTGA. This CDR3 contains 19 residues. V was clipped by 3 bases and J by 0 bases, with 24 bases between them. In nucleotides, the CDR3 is TGTGCCAGCAGCTTTCTCCCAAGGGCAGGGCAGGGTAGCTCCTACGAGCAGTACTTC. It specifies CASSFLPRAGQGSSYEQYF.

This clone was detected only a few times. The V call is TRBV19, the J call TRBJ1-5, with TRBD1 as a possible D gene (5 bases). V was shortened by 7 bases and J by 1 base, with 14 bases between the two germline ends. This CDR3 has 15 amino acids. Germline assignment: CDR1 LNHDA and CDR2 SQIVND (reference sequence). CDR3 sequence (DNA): TGTGCCAGTAATCAACACAGGCAGAGCAATCAGCCCCAGCATTTT. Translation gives CASNQHRQSNQPQHF.

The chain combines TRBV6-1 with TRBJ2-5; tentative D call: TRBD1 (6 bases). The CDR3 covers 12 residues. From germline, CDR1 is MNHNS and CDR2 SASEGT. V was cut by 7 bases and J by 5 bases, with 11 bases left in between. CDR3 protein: CASIPRGETQYF. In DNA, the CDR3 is TGTGCCAGCATCCCCAGGGGTGAGACCCAGTACTTC.

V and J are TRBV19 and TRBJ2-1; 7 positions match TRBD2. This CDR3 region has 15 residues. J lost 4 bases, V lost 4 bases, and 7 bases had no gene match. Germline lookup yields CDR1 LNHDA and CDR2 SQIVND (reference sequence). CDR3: CASSKGGSVYNEQFF. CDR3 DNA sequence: TGTGCCAGTAGTAAGGGCGGGAGTGTTTACAATGAGCAGTTCTTC.

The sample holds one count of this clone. The CDR3 DNA sequence: TGTGCCAGCCCCGGAGACGGCGGGGAGCTGTTTTTT. Residues: CASPGDGGELFF. V gene TRBV7-9 combines with J gene TRBJ2-2; D gene uncertain. CDR1 SEHNR and CDR2 FQNEAQ come from the germline V gene (reference sequence). The CDR3 length is 12 residues. V dropped 8 bases and J dropped 7 bases, with 11 bases sitting between them.

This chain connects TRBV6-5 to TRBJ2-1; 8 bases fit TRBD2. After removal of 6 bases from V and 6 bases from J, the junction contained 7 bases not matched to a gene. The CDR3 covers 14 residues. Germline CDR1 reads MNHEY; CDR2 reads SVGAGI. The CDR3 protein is CASRFGLAGNEQFF. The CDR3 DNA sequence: TGTGCCAGCAGATTTGGCCTAGCGGGCAATGAGCAGTTCTTC.

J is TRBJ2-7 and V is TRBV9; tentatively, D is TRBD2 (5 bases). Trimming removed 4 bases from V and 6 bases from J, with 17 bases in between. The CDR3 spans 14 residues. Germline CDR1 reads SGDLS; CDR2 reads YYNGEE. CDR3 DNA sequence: TGTGCCAGCAGCCCCTGGCTTCAAGGAGGCGAGCAGTACTTC. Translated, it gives CASSPWLQGGEQYF.

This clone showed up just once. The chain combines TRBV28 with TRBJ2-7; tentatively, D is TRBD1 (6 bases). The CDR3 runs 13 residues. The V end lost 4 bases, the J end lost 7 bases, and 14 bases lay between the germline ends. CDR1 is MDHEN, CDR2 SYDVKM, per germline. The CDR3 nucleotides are TGTGCCAGCAGTTCGACAGGATTTAGGGAGCAGTACTTC. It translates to CASSSTGFREQYF.

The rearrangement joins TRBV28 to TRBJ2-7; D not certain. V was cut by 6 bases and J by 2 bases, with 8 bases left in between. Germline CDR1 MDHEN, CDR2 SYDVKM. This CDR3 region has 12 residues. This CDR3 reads CASSPIAYEQYF. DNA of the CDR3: TGTGCCAGCAGCCCCATTGCCTACGAGCAGTACTTC.

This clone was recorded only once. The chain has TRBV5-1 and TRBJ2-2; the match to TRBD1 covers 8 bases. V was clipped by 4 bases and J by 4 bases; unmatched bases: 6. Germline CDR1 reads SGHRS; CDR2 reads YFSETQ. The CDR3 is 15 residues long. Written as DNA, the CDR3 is TGCGCCAGCAGCAGGGACAGGAGGGGCACCGGGGAGCTGTTTTTT. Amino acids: CASSRDRRGTGELFF.

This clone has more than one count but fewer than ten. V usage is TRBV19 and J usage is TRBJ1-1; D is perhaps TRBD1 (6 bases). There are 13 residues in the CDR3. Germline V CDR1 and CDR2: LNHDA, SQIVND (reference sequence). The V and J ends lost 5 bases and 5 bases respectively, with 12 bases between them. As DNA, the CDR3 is TGTGCCAGTAGTTACAGGGTATTGACTGAAGCTTTCTTT. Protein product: CASSYRVLTEAFF.

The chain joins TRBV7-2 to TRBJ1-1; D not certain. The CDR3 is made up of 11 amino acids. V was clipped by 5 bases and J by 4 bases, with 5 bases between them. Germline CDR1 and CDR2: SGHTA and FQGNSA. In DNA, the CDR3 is TGTGCCAGCAGCCCGTTCACTGAAGCTTTCTTT. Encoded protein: CASSPFTEAFF.

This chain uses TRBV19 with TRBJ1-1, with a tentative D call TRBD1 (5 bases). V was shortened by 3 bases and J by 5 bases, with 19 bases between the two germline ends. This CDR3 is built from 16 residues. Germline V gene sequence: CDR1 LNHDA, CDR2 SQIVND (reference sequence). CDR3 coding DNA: TGTGCCAGTAGTATCCGGGGGGGTCGGATACGGACTGAAGCTTTCTTT. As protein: CASSIRGGRIRTEAFF.